The TCR beta chain described here comes from a study of beta chain features in type 1 diabetes listed by TCRdb under 2018. With regard to the full study: Mean age, gender distribution, total cell number and subset yield did not differ between patients and healthy donors. The study compared TCRB repertoires of sorted circulating CD4+ T cell subsets between recently diagnosed type 1 diabetes patients and matched healthy donors. A total of some 110 million sorted cells were examined across all samples, and a strong correlation was observed between cell number per subset and RNA yield. Regulatory and stem cell-like memory subsets were isolated from only 8 patients and 8 healthy donors, whereas naive and central memory subsets came from all 28 donors. Summary of the overall study and its limitations: PCR may preferentially amplify shorter templates, but because patient and control samples were amplified and corrected together, any resulting skew would affect both groups equally. A moderate but significant shortening of TCRB CDR3 length was observed in type 1 diabetes patients in all four CD4+ subsets. Fewer insertions and more nucleotide deletions at VDJ recombination sites were observed in patients with type 1 diabetes, implying thymic rearrangement abnormalities. Because small numbers of individuals were included in the HLA sub-analyses, any influence of HLA type on TCRB rearrangement was left unresolved. The naive, central memory and regulatory TCRB repertoires appeared to resemble one another more closely among patients than among healthy donors. Because cDNA was sequenced instead of genomic DNA, highly expressing activated cells could be over-represented, though the groups showed no difference in activation or CD3 levels.

For this clone: Its antigen is unknown. No base quality values were provided; no much bigger clone lies one nucleotide off.

The entire amount of isolated RNA was reverse transcribed using the High Capacity cDNA Reverse Transcription Kit, so the sequenced TCRB transcripts were expressed ones. For stem cell-like memory T cell samples, survey-depth immunoSEQ sequencing was used, averaging about 940,000 total reads per sample. After sorted cells were lysed in RLT buffer, RNA was extracted with DNase-treated RNeasy Micro or Mini kits, with the choice depending on cell number. To prevent cross-contamination, every cell subset was processed on its own, while patient and healthy donor samples were processed together. The immunoSEQ multiplex PCR was used to amplify TCRB sequences from cDNA, generating 87-bp fragments that spanned the CDR3 region. Sequencing of the amplicons was done on the Illumina HiSeq platform. The published analysis was carried out like this. Synthetic template baselines were used to correct PCR bias computationally, reads within Hamming distance 2 were collapsed, and singletons that could not be merged were discarded. Reads were aligned against IMGT so that V, D and J genes, CDR3 length and insertions or deletions at six rearrangement sites could be assigned. Within each subset, clonotype counts were normalized to the number of sorted cells before true diversity and Gini coefficients were calculated with the tcR R package. The overlap coefficient, calculated on TCRB nucleotide sequences, was used to measure repertoire sharing. Sourced from immuneACCESS, this table was stored by TCRdb with only in-frame sequences that have V and J called. A share of the clones is absent; for the studies checked, an unresolved V gene accounts for under half, and the remainder has no known explanation. V and J calls plus clone size are reproduced from that table; the DNA served to infer D and trimming. The sample table holds some 15,000 clones, of which around 70% were seen once. Of the sample, roughly 0.84% falls within the top ten clones.

Reading from cysteine to phenylalanine, the CDR3 counts 16 amino acids. The sequence is cut down to CDR3 DNA, 48 bases in frame from base 1. Via the germline V gene, CDR1 is SGHTA and CDR2 FQGNSA. Trimming removed 0 bases from V and 4 bases from J, leaving 13 bases between the germline ends. Each donor gave one peripheral blood draw, approximately 0.11 L on average, collected into heparinised tubes. Naive, central memory, regulatory and stem cell-like memory CD4+ T cells were sorted on a BD FACSAria II using a panel including CD45RO, CCR7, CD25, CD127, CD95 and CD27. All sorted populations exceeded 95% purity. PBMCs were separated immediately by Lymphoprep density gradient centrifugation and were stained directly, without being cultured. To minimize batch effects, samples were stained and sorted in pairs, one healthy donor with one patient per experiment.

The origin of this receptor is a man younger than 40 with type 1 diabetes. The sequence links TRBV7-2 to TRBJ2-1; perhaps TRBD1 is the D gene, with 6 bases matching. Material for sequencing was stem cell memory CD4+ T cells from blood. Taken with the paper, the label for cell subset or site translates to: stem cell-like memory CD4+ T cells. The CDR3 amino acid sequence is: CASSLAVSDSYNEQFF. The DNA is TGTGCCAGCAGCTTAGCCGTCTCGGACAGTTACAATGAGCAGTTCTTC. Beyond the CDR3, the reference TRBV7-2 and TRBJ2-1 genes provide the residues; the full variable domain reads: GAGVSQSPSNKVTEKGKDVELRCDPISGHTALYWYRQSLGQGLEFLIYFQGNSAPDKSGLPSDRFSAERTGGSVSTLTIQRTQQEDSAVYLCASSLAVSDSYNEQFFGPGTRLTVL.